This TCR beta chain emerged from a study of beta chain features in type 1 diabetes listed by TCRdb under 2018. Background on the whole study: Mean age, gender distribution, total cell number and subset yield were not different between patients and healthy donors. The study compared TCRB repertoires of sorted circulating CD4+ T cell subsets between recently diagnosed type 1 diabetes patients and matched healthy donors. Naive and central memory subsets were obtained from all 30 or so donors, but regulatory and stem cell-like memory subsets were isolated from only 8 patients and 8 healthy donors. A total of 107,917,701 sorted cells were examined across all samples, and the number of cells per subset was strongly correlated with RNA yield. Broad study findings and their caveats: Patients with type 1 diabetes made fewer insertions and deleted more nucleotides at VDJ recombination sites, implying thymic rearrangement abnormalities. In all four CD4+ subsets, TCRB CDR3 length was moderately but significantly shorter in type 1 diabetes patients. Because the HLA sub-analyses included only small numbers of individuals, any influence of HLA type on TCRB rearrangement was left unresolved. Because cDNA rather than genomic DNA was sequenced, highly expressing activated cells could have been over-represented, although no difference in activation and CD3 levels was found between groups. Naive, central memory and regulatory TCRB repertoires appeared to be more similar among patients than among healthy donors. Shorter templates might have been favored by PCR, but patient and control samples were amplified and corrected together, so both groups would have been affected equally by any skew.

Each donor gave one peripheral blood draw, averaging about 120 mL, which was collected into heparinised tubes. Using a panel that included CD45RO, CCR7, CD25, CD127, CD95 and CD27, naive, central memory, regulatory and stem cell-like memory CD4+ T cells were sorted on a BD FACSAria II. Every sorted population had a purity above 95%. PBMCs were isolated right away by Lymphoprep density gradient centrifugation and were stained directly, without culture. So that batch effects would be minimized, each experiment stained and sorted samples in pairs, pairing one healthy donor with one patient. Worth noting for this clone: The antigen it recognizes is unknown. No per-base quality is available; no much larger clone lies one base away.

The germline V gene encodes CDR1 MDHEN and CDR2 SYDVKM. Trimming removed 2 bases from V and 4 bases from J, leaving 8 bases between the germline ends. Including the terminal cysteine and phenylalanine, the CDR3 comprises 13 residues. Only the CDR3 DNA stays, 39 bases, in frame from base 1. The entire isolated RNA was reverse transcribed using the High Capacity cDNA Reverse Transcription Kit, and thus expressed TCRB transcripts were sequenced. Deep immunoSEQ sequencing was performed on naive, central memory and regulatory T cell samples, with an average of roughly 3.3 million total reads per sample. Sorted cells were lysed in RLT buffer, and RNA was extracted using DNase-treated RNeasy Micro or Mini kits according to cell number. To prevent cross-contamination, each cell subset was processed individually, whereas patient and healthy donor samples were processed jointly. The immunoSEQ multiplex PCR was used to amplify TCRB sequences from cDNA, yielding 87-bp fragments that span the CDR3 region. The amplicons were sequenced using the Illumina HiSeq platform. The authors processed their data as follows. Synthetic template baselines were used to correct PCR bias computationally, reads within Hamming distance 2 were collapsed, and singletons that could not be merged were discarded. Reads were aligned against IMGT so that V, D and J genes, CDR3 length and insertions or deletions at six rearrangement sites could be assigned. Clonotype counts were normalized to sorted cell number within each subset before computing true diversity and Gini coefficients with the tcR R package. Repertoire sharing was quantified using the overlap coefficient calculated on TCRB nucleotide sequences. As a proxy for the pre-selection repertoire, out-of-frame TCRB sequences from naive cells were analyzed. In its TCRdb copy, this immuneACCESS table keeps in-frame sequences only and misses some clones. Where compared with another copy, unresolved V genes explain less than half of these, and the others have no known cause. That table gives V, J and clone size, and the DNA gave D and trimming. The sample profile shows hundreds of thousands of clones; roughly 12% of them were found once. Roughly 0.015% of the sample lies in the top ten.

The TCR sequence derives from a man between 18 and 29 years old in good health. The specimen sequenced was naive CD4+ T cells from blood. Read against the paper, the sample's cell subset or site label means: true naive CD4+ T cells. This sequence uses TRBV28 and TRBJ1-2, with no confidently assigned D gene. The nucleotides read TGTGCCAGCAGTTTAAGCTTTGTCTATGGCTACACCTTC. The translation is CASSLSFVYGYTF.